The 5 T cell receptor beta chains listed next were all sequenced from one sample in a study of T cell clones after liver transplantation. The table came from immunoSEQ multiplex PCR; TCRdb's copy has only in-frame clones and leaves some out. The repertoire holds some 120,000 clones, with 90% as singletons. Sample: CD4+ T cells from blood, taken 12 months after liver transplant. These receptors all stem from a human patient who received a liver transplant. A share of the T cells may be of graft donor origin.

The rearrangement links TRBV7-3 to TRBJ2-7, with D possibly TRBD2 on 6 matching bases. This CDR3 spans 15 amino acids. Germline-derived CDR1 and CDR2 are SGHTA and FQGTGA. Between the trimmed V and J ends, which lost 5 bases and 1 base, there was a span of 15 bases. Here the CDR3 DNA reads TGTGCCAGCAGCCCCACCCGCGGGGCTTCCTACGAGCAGTACTTC. Its protein is CASSPTRGASYEQYF. The full variable domain, in which reference TRBV7-3 and TRBJ2-7 provide the parts outside the CDR3, is GAGVSQTPSNKVTEKGKYVELRCDPISGHTALYWYRQSLGQGPEFLIYFQGTGAADDSGLPNDRFFAVRPEGSVSTLKIQRTERGDSAVYLCASSPTRGASYEQYFGPGTRLTVT.

The chain employs TRBV11-2 and TRBJ2-7; D unclear. The germline V gene encodes CDR1 SGHAT and CDR2 FQNNGV. This CDR3 is built from 14 residues. The V gene lost 7 bases and the J gene lost 2 bases, with 15 bases spanning the gap. The CDR3 is CASTPSPPPYEQYF. As DNA, the CDR3 is TGTGCCAGCACCCCATCACCTCCTCCCTACGAGCAGTACTTC.

Here the CDR3 reads CASSVGGAEAFF. The CDR3 DNA reads as TGTGCCAGCAGCGTCGGGGGCGCTGAAGCTTTCTTT. The chain combines TRBV27 with TRBJ1-1, with D possibly matching TRBD1 (6 bases). The germline gives CDR1 MNHEY, CDR2 SMNVEV (reference sequence). The CDR3 runs 12 residues. V was cut by 6 bases and J by 6 bases, with 11 bases left in between.

V gene TRBV9 combines with J gene TRBJ2-7, with 15 bases fitting TRBD2. CDR3 length: 14 residues. V lost 4 bases, J lost 9 bases, and 5 bases stayed unmatched. CDR1 SGDLS and CDR2 YYNGEE come from the germline V gene. CDR3 in DNA: TGTGCCAGCAGCCCCCTGGGACTAGCGGGAGGGCAGTACTTC. This sequence encodes CASSPLGLAGGQYF. Based on the CDR3 plus reference TRBV9 and TRBJ2-7, the full variable domain is DSGVTQTPKHLITATGQRVTLRCSPRSGDLSVYWYQQSLDQGLQFLIQYYNGEERAKGNILERFSAQQFPDLHSELNLSSLELGDSALYFCASSPLGLAGGQYFGPGTRLTVT.

This chain links TRBV2 with TRBJ1-5; tentative D call: TRBD1 (6 bases). This CDR3 comprises 14 residues. The germline gives CDR1 SNHLY, CDR2 FYNNEI. V gave up 5 bases and J gave up 7 bases, with 15 bases separating them. This chain's CDR3 is CASSRAYRDQPQHF. CDR3 nucleotide sequence: TGTGCCAGCAGTCGTGCTTACAGGGACCAGCCCCAGCATTTT.